Each of the 24 T cell receptor beta chains below was sequenced from the same sample in a study of CD8+ T cells in alopecia areata. RNA was extracted and reverse transcribed into cDNA as the sequencing template. Clones were read by immunoSEQ multiplex PCR, and TCRdb kept only the in-frame ones, dropping some. The sample has about 74,000 clones; approximately 30% are singletons. Treatment noted: oral pan-JAK inhibitor, 5-10 mg twice daily. The material sequenced was CD8+ T cells sorted from blood, taken at week 4, from a patient treated with tofacitinib. Receptor source: a human donor with alopecia areata.

This clone was seen a handful of times. The rearrangement joins TRBV29-1 to TRBJ2-7, with D possibly TRBD1 on 7 matching bases. Per germline, CDR1 SQVTM and CDR2 ANQGSEA. This CDR3 is 13 amino acids long. V lost 5 bases and J 5 bases, leaving 16 bases between the germline ends. CDR3 in DNA: TGCAGCGTTCCCCGACAGGGAGGCAACGAGCAGTACTTC. As protein: CSVPRQGGNEQYF.

The chain recombines TRBV30 with TRBJ2-1; D remains unclear. This CDR3 has 10 amino acids. Trimming shortened V by 2 bases and J by 8 bases, and 4 bases separated the two germline ends. Per germline, CDR1 GTSNPN and CDR2 SVGIG (reference sequence). In nucleotides, the CDR3 is TGTGCCTGGAGTTCCCATGAGCAGTTCTTC. Amino acids: CAWSSHEQFF.

This chain links TRBV27 with TRBJ2-1; D ambiguous. Trimming removed 6 bases from V and 6 bases from J, with 12 bases in between. This CDR3 is built from 13 residues. CDR1 MNHEY and CDR2 SMNVEV come from the germline V gene (reference sequence). The CDR3: CASSLTATNEQFF. The CDR3 DNA follows: TGTGCCAGCAGCCTCACAGCGACCAATGAGCAGTTCTTC.

This clone was seen a handful of times. The V and J genes are TRBV29-1 and TRBJ2-2; D perhaps matches TRBD2 (6 bases). Deletions cut 6 bases from V and 2 bases from J, with 16 bases between. CDR3 length: 15 amino acids. The germline V gene encodes CDR1 SQVTM and CDR2 ANQGSEA. The CDR3 DNA reads TGCAGCGTGTATTTTAGCGGAGCCAACACCGGGGAGCTGTTTTTT. This translates into CSVYFSGANTGELFF.

The chain joins TRBV29-1 to TRBJ2-1; D unclear. The V and J ends lost 2 bases and 0 bases respectively, with 14 bases between them. The CDR3 has 16 residues. The germline V gene has CDR1 SQVTM and CDR2 ANQGSEA. The CDR3 DNA is TGCAGCGTTGAACTCCTGACTGGCAGCTCCTACAATGAGCAGTTCTTC. This translates into CSVELLTGSSYNEQFF.

A few counts support this clone. This rearrangement joins TRBV6-5 to TRBJ2-7; 8 nucleotides agree with TRBD1. CDR3 length: 15 amino acids. Germline V gives CDR1 MNHEY, CDR2 SVGAGI. The trim removed 5 bases at V and 3 bases at J, leaving 9 bases unmatched. The CDR3 reads CASSPLTGAIYEQYF. CDR3 bases: TGTGCCAGCAGTCCTCTGACAGGGGCCATCTACGAGCAGTACTTC.

As for this clone: This sample includes further DNA sequences coding for the same CDR3. The gene calls are TRBV29-1 and TRBJ2-7; TRBD1 is a possible D gene (6 bases). CDR1 is SQVTM, CDR2 ANQGSEA, per germline. Deletions cut 6 bases from V and 1 base from J, with 7 bases between. This CDR3 has 11 amino acids. The CDR3 DNA is TGCAGCGTAGGGGGTTCCTACGAGCAGTACTTC. Protein sequence: CSVGGSYEQYF.

This clone appeared a few times. J is TRBJ2-1 and V is TRBV29-1; TRBD2 is a possible D gene (5 bases). CDR3 length: 15 amino acids. Trimming shortened V by 5 bases and J by 9 bases, and 23 bases separated the two germline ends. In germline, CDR1 is SQVTM, CDR2 ANQGSEA. The CDR3 coding sequence is TGCAGCGTTCAATCCATATCACTAGTATTCATTGAGCAGTTCTTC. It is translated as CSVQSISLVFIEQFF.

The chain joins TRBV2 to TRBJ1-2; D unresolved. V was trimmed by 2 bases and J by 0 bases, leaving 4 bases between them. Germline V gene lookup returns CDR1 SNHLY and CDR2 FYNNEI. The CDR3 loop spans 13 amino acids. In nucleotides, the CDR3 is TGTGCCAGCAGTGAATCATCTAACTATGGCTACACCTTC. Translation: CASSESSNYGYTF.

This clone occurred a few times. In nucleotides, the CDR3 is TGCAGCGTCCCATCAGGGGGCTATGGCTACACCTTC. Translating it yields CSVPSGGYGYTF. The chain joins TRBV29-1 to TRBJ1-2; 7 bases align to TRBD1. CDR1 and CDR2 (germline): SQVTM, ANQGSEA. This CDR3 has 12 amino acids. After removal of 6 bases from V and 4 bases from J, the junction contained 5 bases not matched to a gene.

This clone has only a few counts. V is TRBV4-1 and J is TRBJ2-1; TRBD2 matches 14 bases. The CDR3 loop spans 17 amino acids. The V and J ends lost 4 bases and 8 bases, in that order; junction bases with no gene match: 10. CDR1 MGHRA and CDR2 YSYEKL come from the germline V gene. CDR3 nucleotide sequence: TGCGCCAGCAGCCTCCTCTCCGGGACTAGCGGGAGCTATGAGCAGTTCTTC. Translated: CASSLLSGTSGSYEQFF.

This chain connects TRBV5-1 to TRBJ2-2; TRBD1 is a possible D gene (5 bases). V was cut by 4 bases and J by 4 bases, with 14 bases left in between. CDR3 length: 15 residues. CDR1 is SGHRS and CDR2 is YFSETQ in the germline V gene. In nucleotides, the CDR3 is TGCGCCAGCAGCCAACAGTCCGACAGCACCGGGGAGCTGTTTTTT. Amino acid sequence: CASSQQSDSTGELFF.

This chain links TRBV30 with TRBJ1-1; TRBD1 aligns across 7 bases. V lost 2 bases and J lost 5; bases outside the gene matches: 11. This CDR3 contains 15 residues. Germline CDR1 GTSNPN, CDR2 SVGIG (reference sequence). CDR3 nucleotide sequence: TGTGCCTGGAGTCGAACCACCCAGGGGGGGACTGAAGCTTTCTTT. Translating gives CAWSRTTQGGTEAFF.

This rearrangement joins TRBV7-9 to TRBJ2-1; the D is unclear. The CDR3 length is 15 residues. Trimming took 4 bases from V and 3 from J, leaving 13 bases between them. The V gene's germline CDR1 is SEHNR and CDR2 FQNEAQ (reference sequence). The CDR3 loop is CASSSPVWGYNEQFF. CDR3 sequence (DNA): TGTGCCAGCAGCTCACCCGTTTGGGGCTACAATGAGCAGTTCTTC. The whole variable domain, filled in from reference TRBV7-9 and TRBJ2-1, reads DTGVSQNPRHKITKRGQNVTFRCDPISEHNRLYWYRQTLGQGPEFLTYFQNEAQLEKSRLLSDRFSAERPKGSFSTLEIQRTEQGDSAMYLCASSSPVWGYNEQFFGPGTRLTVL.

The chain combines TRBV30 with TRBJ2-7; no definite D call. The germline V and J ends were trimmed by 3 bases and 0 bases, with 9 bases remaining between them. Germline-derived CDR1 and CDR2 are GTSNPN and SVGIG (reference sequence). The CDR3 is made up of 13 amino acids. The DNA for the CDR3 is TGTGCCTGGAGGGAAGCGTTCTCCTACGAGCAGTACTTC. It is translated as CAWREAFSYEQYF.

This clone has a handful of counts. The chain has TRBV29-1 and TRBJ2-1; 10 nucleotides line up with TRBD2. Losses at the gene ends were 3 bases for V and 9 bases for J; bases not matched to a gene: 8. This CDR3 region has 14 residues. CDR1 is SQVTM and CDR2 is ANQGSEA in the germline V gene. The CDR3 loop is CSVDVGLAGAEQFF. For the CDR3, the DNA is TGCAGCGTTGATGTAGGCCTAGCGGGAGCTGAGCAGTTCTTC.

This sequence joins TRBV15 and TRBJ2-3; tentatively, D is TRBD2 (6 bases). V was shortened by 0 bases and J by 0 bases, with 31 bases between the two germline ends. In germline, CDR1 is LNHNV, CDR2 YYDKDF (reference sequence). The CDR3 spans 23 residues. In nucleotides, the CDR3 is TGTGCCACCAGCAGAGATCCGGGGGTAGCGGAAGGGGATGTCGGGCATAGCACAGATACGCAGTATTTT. This gives the protein CATSRDPGVAEGDVGHSTDTQYF.

The chain combines TRBV27 with TRBJ2-3; TRBD2 agrees at 9 bases. V trimming: 5 bases; J trimming: 5 bases; junction bases outside the gene matches: 8. The germline CDR1 and CDR2 sequences are MNHEY and SMNVEV (reference sequence). This CDR3 spans 15 amino acids. CDR3 coding DNA: TGTGCCAGCAGTCTAGAGGGACTAGCTAGAGATACGCAGTATTTT. Translation: CASSLEGLARDTQYF.

The sample holds a few counts of this clone. The chain uses TRBV27 and TRBJ2-1; D is possibly TRBD1 (5 bases). V lost 6 bases to trimming and J lost 4 bases, with 7 bases between them. This CDR3 is 12 amino acids long. Germline assignment: CDR1 MNHEY and CDR2 SMNVEV (reference sequence). The DNA of the CDR3 is TGTGCCAGCAGGGACACTTACAATGAGCAGTTCTTC. The encoded protein is CASRDTYNEQFF.

This clone was seen just once. The chain joins TRBV29-1 to TRBJ1-2; 7 nucleotides align to TRBD1. The CDR3 runs to 14 residues. Trimming cost V 4 bases and J 0 bases; bases outside gene matches: 5. Germline V CDR1 and CDR2: SQVTM, ANQGSEA. CDR3 nucleotides: TGCAGCGTTGGAGGGACAGTAGCTAACTATGGCTACACCTTC. Protein: CSVGGTVANYGYTF. The entire variable domain, with the rest obtained from reference TRBV29-1 and TRBJ1-2, is as follows: SAVISQKPSRDICQRGTSLTIQCQVDSQVTMMFWYRQQPGQSLTLIATANQGSEATYESGFVIDKFPISRPNLTFSTLTVSNMSPEDSSIYLCSVGGTVANYGYTFGSGTRLTVV.

This clone was detected only a few times. The J gene is TRBJ2-2, the V gene TRBV14; D not resolved. The V end was cut by 5 bases, the J end by 2 bases, with 12 bases between. Germline loops: CDR1 SGHDN, CDR2 FVKESK. CDR3 length equals 15 residues. The chain's CDR3 is CASSVTGSNTGELFF. The CDR3 DNA sequence: TGTGCCAGCAGCGTTACCGGGTCCAACACCGGGGAGCTGTTTTTT.

The chain is built from TRBV11-2 and TRBJ1-2; possible D gene TRBD1, 6 bases. The CDR3 has 15 amino acids. Germline V gene data show CDR1 as SGHAT and CDR2 as FQNNGV. Trimming shortened V by 4 bases and J by 6 bases, and 18 bases separated the two germline ends. The DNA of the CDR3 is TGTGCCAGCAGCTCCCACAGGGTCACCGGGGATGGCTACACCTTC. Protein sequence: CASSSHRVTGDGYTF.

This clone appeared many times. The chain uses TRBV2 and TRBJ1-1, with D unclear. Germline V gene lookup returns CDR1 SNHLY and CDR2 FYNNEI. The V gene lost 2 bases and the J gene lost 4 bases, with 8 bases spanning the gap. The CDR3 contains 13 residues. CDR3: CASSEKRITEAFF. CDR3 coding DNA: TGTGCCAGCAGTGAAAAGCGGATCACTGAAGCTTTCTTT.

The V gene is TRBV27, the J gene TRBJ2-3; 10 nucleotides align to TRBD2. The germline V gene has CDR1 MNHEY and CDR2 SMNVEV (reference sequence). The CDR3 spans 17 residues. Germline trimming cut 5 bases from V and 2 bases from J; bases unmatched to any gene: 10. The DNA for the CDR3 is TGTGCCAGCAGTCCCTGGGGAGCGGGAGGGGTCACAGATACGCAGTATTTT. This translates into CASSPWGAGGVTDTQYF.